One sample yielded the 30 T cell receptor beta chains listed below, sequenced in a study of T cells in localized non-small cell lung cancer. Measured with immunoSEQ multiplex PCR; TCRdb has only the in-frame clones, and not every one. Of more than 50,000 clones listed, approximately 82% are singletons. The specimen was peripheral blood, collected before any cancer treatment. Receptors were obtained from a female donor aged 60 or older with stage II squamous cell lung carcinoma.

The chain has TRBV7-3 and TRBJ2-7, with 7 bases fitting TRBD2. In germline, CDR1 is SGHTA, CDR2 FQGTGA. This CDR3 is built from 13 residues. Unmatched junction bases numbered 6, after V lost 5 bases and J lost 5 bases. CDR3 nucleotide sequence: TGTGCCAGCAGCGAAACTAGCGCCCACGAGCAGTACTTC. It is translated as CASSETSAHEQYF. Looking up the rest from reference TRBV7-3 and TRBJ2-7 gives the full variable domain: GAGVSQTPSNKVTEKGKYVELRCDPISGHTALYWYRQSLGQGPEFLIYFQGTGAADDSGLPNDRFFAVRPEGSVSTLKIQRTERGDSAVYLCASSETSAHEQYFGPGTRLTVT.

This chain uses TRBV4-1 with TRBJ2-7, with 8 bases matching TRBD1. The CDR3 is made up of 16 amino acids. The trim removed 0 bases at V and 3 bases at J, leaving 7 bases unmatched. The V gene's germline CDR1 is MGHRA and CDR2 YSYEKL. CDR3 sequence (DNA): TGCGCCAGCAGCCAAGAATTTGACAGGGGTAACTACGAGCAGTACTTC. Translated, it gives CASSQEFDRGNYEQYF.

V usage is TRBV19 and J usage is TRBJ1-2; no definite D call. The CDR3 length is 13 residues. Germline CDR1 is LNHDA and CDR2 is SQIVND (reference sequence). Deletions cut 2 bases from V and 4 bases from J, with 8 bases between. CDR3 protein: CASSIQQSYGYTF. The DNA of the CDR3 is TGTGCCAGTAGTATACAACAGAGCTATGGCTACACCTTC.

The chain is built from TRBV14 and TRBJ2-1; 12 bases agree with TRBD2. The V gene end was trimmed by 0 bases and the J gene end by 9 bases; junction bases not matched to a gene: 12. This CDR3 is built from 18 residues. CDR1 is SGHDN and CDR2 is FVKESK in the germline V gene. CDR3 in amino acids: CASSQESLSSGGGSEQFF. CDR3 DNA sequence: TGTGCCAGCAGCCAAGAGTCCTTATCTAGCGGGGGGGGCAGTGAGCAGTTCTTC.

The chain has TRBV6-5 and TRBJ1-5; 8 nucleotides match TRBD1. CDR1 is MNHEY, CDR2 SVGAGI, per germline. The length of the CDR3 is 15 residues. The V gene end was trimmed by 5 bases and the J gene end by 2 bases; junction bases not matched to a gene: 5. The DNA of the CDR3 is TGTGCCAGCAGTATCCCAGGGGGCGGCAATCAGCCCCAGCATTTT. Its translation is CASSIPGGGNQPQHF.

V is TRBV6-1 and J is TRBJ1-2; tentatively, D is TRBD1 (5 bases). Trimming cost V 0 bases and J 3 bases, with 5 bases left between them. Germline V CDR1 and CDR2: MNHNS, SASEGT. CDR3 size: 13 residues. The CDR3 spells CASSEAGDYGYTF. CDR3 DNA sequence: TGTGCCAGCAGTGAAGCGGGGGACTATGGCTACACCTTC.

This chain joins TRBV6-6 and TRBJ1-2; TRBD1 is a possible D gene (5 bases). The CDR3 extends over 12 amino acids. The germline V gene has CDR1 MNHNY and CDR2 SVGAGI (reference sequence). V lost 7 bases, J lost 6 bases, and 12 bases lay in between. Here the CDR3 reads CASTQRGNGYTF. In DNA, the CDR3 is TGTGCCAGCACCCAAAGGGGTAATGGCTACACCTTC.

This chain joins TRBV7-9 and TRBJ1-5; D gene uncertain. Trimming removed 6 bases at V and 7 bases at J, with 10 bases between. Germline V gene sequence: CDR1 SEHNR, CDR2 FQNEAQ (reference sequence). The CDR3 contains 12 residues. The CDR3 DNA follows: TGTGCCAGCAGTACTTGGGCCCAGCCCCAGCATTTT. Translated, it gives CASSTWAQPQHF. The full variable domain, in which reference TRBV7-9 and TRBJ1-5 provide the parts outside the CDR3, is DTGVSQNPRHKITKRGQNVTFRCDPISEHNRLYWYRQTLGQGPEFLTYFQNEAQLEKSRLLSDRFSAERPKGSFSTLEIQRTEQGDSAMYLCASSTWAQPQHFGDGTRLSIL.

The V call is TRBV9, the J call TRBJ2-1; tentatively, D is TRBD1 or TRBD2 (5 bases each). CDR3 length: 16 residues. V shed 3 bases and J shed 1 base, with 14 bases lying between them. Germline V lookup: CDR1 SGDLS, CDR2 YYNGEE. CDR3 amino acids: CASSEYFGGSYNEQFF. The CDR3 DNA is TGTGCCAGCAGCGAATATTTTGGGGGTTCCTACAATGAGCAGTTCTTC.

The chain recombines TRBV5-1 with TRBJ1-2; D might be TRBD1 (5 bases). The CDR3 totals 13 residues. The V end lost 1 base, the J end lost 3 bases, and 7 bases lay between the germline ends. Germline CDR1 reads SGHRS; CDR2 reads YFSETQ. Written as DNA, the CDR3 is TGCGCCAGCAGCTTGCAGGGCGACTATGGCTACACCTTC. Protein sequence: CASSLQGDYGYTF.

This chain joins TRBV9 and TRBJ1-2; D is perhaps TRBD1 (5 bases). This CDR3 spans 15 amino acids. The V and J ends lost 0 bases and 6 bases respectively, with 15 bases between them. CDR1 is SGDLS and CDR2 is YYNGEE in the germline V gene. The CDR3 reads CASSVAAGSLNGYTF. DNA for the CDR3: TGTGCCAGCAGCGTAGCGGCAGGGAGTCTTAATGGCTACACCTTC.

The chain is built from TRBV7-9 and TRBJ1-2; D call uncertain. The CDR3 loop spans 12 amino acids. Per germline, CDR1 SEHNR and CDR2 FQNEAQ (reference sequence). With 1 base removed from V and 5 bases from J, the gap between germline ends came to 5 bases. The CDR3 reads CASSLGGYGYTF. Written as DNA, the CDR3 is TGTGCCAGCAGCTTAGGAGGATATGGCTACACCTTC.

The chain joins TRBV6-1 to TRBJ2-1; 9 bases agree with TRBD2. CDR1 and CDR2 from the germline V gene are MNHNS and SASEGT. CDR3 length equals 14 residues. V trimming: 6 bases; J trimming: 6 bases; junction bases outside the gene matches: 6. The CDR3 nucleotides read TGTGCCAGCAGACGGCGGGGGGGGCTCAATGAGCAGTTCTTC. This translates into CASRRRGGLNEQFF.

This clone turned up a few times. The V call is TRBV19, the J call TRBJ1-1, with 9 bases matching TRBD1. With 3 bases clipped from V and 11 bases from J, the junction kept 4 bases outside the gene matches. Germline CDR1 is LNHDA and CDR2 is SQIVND (reference sequence). The CDR3 has 12 amino acids. Here the CDR3 DNA reads TGTGCCAGTAGTATCCACAGGGGGCCTGCTTTCTTT. Its translation is CASSIHRGPAFF.

Only a few counts were recorded for this clone. The chain uses TRBV6-6 and TRBJ1-4, with D possibly being TRBD1 (5 bases). Trimming removed 6 bases at V and 7 bases at J, with 15 bases between. Germline V gene data show CDR1 as MNHNY and CDR2 as SVGAGI (reference sequence). The CDR3 sequence is 14 residues long. The DNA of the CDR3 is TGTGCCAGCAGACCTCCAGGGACCACTGAAAAACTGTTTTTT. Translating it yields CASRPPGTTEKLFF.

J is TRBJ1-2 and V is TRBV2; D remains unclear. The CDR3 totals 14 residues. V dropped 7 bases and J dropped 1 base, with 13 bases sitting between them. The germline CDR1 and CDR2 sequences are SNHLY and FYNNEI. The CDR3, as DNA: TGTGCCAGCATTATGAGGACGGATAACTATGGCTACACCTTC. Protein: CASIMRTDNYGYTF.

The chain joins TRBV6-6 to TRBJ2-7, with D perhaps matching TRBD1 (5 bases). CDR3 length: 15 amino acids. The V end lost 2 bases, the J end lost 4 bases, and 15 bases lay between the germline ends. CDR1 is MNHNY, CDR2 SVGAGI, per germline (reference sequence). The CDR3: CASSYPERGFYEQYF. CDR3 nucleotides: TGTGCCAGCAGTTACCCAGAAAGGGGATTTTACGAGCAGTACTTC.

CDR3 bases: TGTGCCAGCAGACACCCGGGACTAGCGGGGGGGCGTGAGCAGTTCTTC. This codes for CASRHPGLAGGREQFF. The chain combines TRBV11-2 with TRBJ2-1, with 16 bases matching TRBD2. Germline trimming cut 6 bases from V and 9 bases from J; bases unmatched to any gene: 8. The germline gives CDR1 SGHAT, CDR2 FQNNGV. The CDR3 sequence is 16 residues long.

The chain is built from TRBV6-1 and TRBJ2-5; D gene unclear. The CDR3 runs 14 residues. Trimming stripped 8 bases from V and 5 bases from J, with 18 bases between. Germline assignment: CDR1 MNHNS and CDR2 SASEGT. CDR3 in DNA: TGTGCCAGCGGCCAAGGGCAGACCTCGGAGACCCAGTACTTC. Translated: CASGQGQTSETQYF.

The chain has TRBV23-1 and TRBJ1-1; no definite D call. TRBV23-1 counts as an open reading frame of uncertain function. The V end was cut by 7 bases, the J end by 6 bases, with 18 bases between. The CDR3 covers 14 residues. The CDR3 spells CASTPGLPEAEAFF. For the CDR3, the DNA is TGCGCCAGCACCCCTGGGTTACCGGAGGCTGAAGCTTTCTTT.

The rearrangement joins TRBV6-4 to TRBJ1-1; no clear D gene. CDR1 is MRHNA and CDR2 is SNTAGT in the germline V gene. Trimming stripped 0 bases from V and 11 bases from J, with 22 bases between. The CDR3 covers 16 residues. The CDR3 spells CASSDSGPPTSNWAFF. The CDR3 DNA follows: TGTGCCAGCAGTGACTCCGGGCCCCCCACCTCTAACTGGGCTTTCTTT.

The chain couples TRBV4-1 to TRBJ2-7; 8 nucleotides agree with TRBD2. Trimming cost V 0 bases and J 2 bases; bases outside gene matches: 15. Germline V CDR1 and CDR2: MGHRA, YSYEKL. The CDR3 has 19 amino acids. CDR3 residues: CASSQEPSGSVGSPYEQYF. DNA of the CDR3: TGCGCCAGCAGCCAAGAACCTAGCGGGTCGGTCGGATCTCCCTACGAGCAGTACTTC.

The chain uses TRBV5-4 and TRBJ2-7; 9 bases line up with TRBD2. The V gene's germline CDR1 is SGHNT and CDR2 YYREEE (reference sequence). The CDR3 extends over 16 amino acids. Trimming at V came to 4 bases and at J to 7 bases, leaving 15 bases not matched to a gene. CDR3 in amino acids: CASSPWGAGGPLEQYF. The CDR3 region has the DNA TGTGCCAGCAGCCCGTGGGGAGCGGGGGGCCCCTTAGAGCAGTACTTC.

This clone was seen more than once but under ten times. The identical CDR3 is also encoded by other nucleotide sequences in the sample. The V and J genes are TRBV7-2 and TRBJ1-2; D call uncertain. Germline-derived CDR1 and CDR2 are SGHTA and FQGNSA. V lost 2 bases, J lost 2 bases, and 6 bases lay in between. The CDR3 contains 13 residues. The DNA for the CDR3 is TGTGCCAGCAGCTTATCGACGAACTATGGCTACACCTTC. Amino acids: CASSLSTNYGYTF.

The chain is built from TRBV27 and TRBJ2-2; possibly TRBD1 for D (5 bases). The V and J ends lost 1 base and 2 bases respectively, with 8 bases between them. This CDR3 region has 15 residues. Germline V CDR1 and CDR2: MNHEY, SMNVEV (reference sequence). CDR3 DNA sequence: TGTGCCAGCAGTTTATGGGGCCTAAACACCGGGGAGCTGTTTTTT. It yields the protein CASSLWGLNTGELFF.

The chain is built from TRBV29-1 and TRBJ2-1; no firm D call. This CDR3 has 11 residues. CDR1 is SQVTM and CDR2 is ANQGSEA in the germline V gene. V was cut by 0 bases and J by 5 bases, with 2 bases left in between. Here the CDR3 reads CSVEEHNEQFF. CDR3 nucleotide sequence: TGCAGCGTTGAAGAGCACAATGAGCAGTTCTTC.

The chain joins TRBV6-6 to TRBJ2-7; 9 bases align to TRBD1. V lost 4 bases to trimming and J lost 13 bases; unmatched junction nucleotides: 8. The CDR3 has 12 amino acids. Germline V CDR1 and CDR2: MNHNY, SVGAGI (reference sequence). The CDR3, as DNA: TGTGCCAGCAGTTCCGGGACAGGGTACTCCTACTTC. This encodes CASSSGTGYSYF.

The table lists this clone with a few counts. V gene TRBV29-1 combines with J gene TRBJ1-5; D call uncertain. Germline CDR1 and CDR2: SQVTM and ANQGSEA. The CDR3 extends over 12 amino acids. Between the trimmed V and J ends, which lost 4 bases and 0 bases, there was a span of 4 bases. The CDR3 loop reads CSVASSNQPQHF. The CDR3 DNA sequence: TGCAGCGTTGCGAGTAGCAATCAGCCCCAGCATTTT.

The rearrangement links TRBV25-1 to TRBJ2-1, with 10 nucleotides matching TRBD2. Germline assignment: CDR1 MGHDK and CDR2 SYGVNS. The length of the CDR3 is 17 residues. The junction had 8 bases not matched to a gene; V was cut back by 2 bases and J by 4 bases. The CDR3 here is CASSEGGSGGSYNEQFF. CDR3 in DNA: TGTGCCAGCAGTGAAGGGGGTAGCGGGGGGTCGTACAATGAGCAGTTCTTC.

The genes are TRBV10-3 and TRBJ1-1; the D is unclear. Trimming stripped 5 bases from V and 1 base from J, with 5 bases between. The CDR3 spans 12 residues. CDR1 and CDR2 (germline): ENHRY, SYGVKD. CDR3 residues: CAISSQNTEAFF. The DNA of the CDR3 is TGTGCCATCAGTAGCCAGAACACTGAAGCTTTCTTT.